Reported below is one T cell receptor (beta chain). These data belong to a study of blood T cell repertoires in COVID-19. Study-wide context: The United States, Italy and Spain supplied acute and convalescent COVID-19 samples. Nucleic acid was either cDNA or gDNA, and it came from T cells, B-cell-depleted T cells, or PBMCs.

The repertoire was sequenced with immunoSEQ multiplex PCR; TCRdb's copy has only in-frame clones and lacks some. Here the sample spans roughly 73,000 clones, roughly 85% being singletons. The length of the CDR3 is 11 residues. The ends were cut back, 11 bases at V and 4 bases at J, with 11 bases in the middle. In germline, CDR1 is MDHEN, CDR2 SYDVKM. The gene calls are TRBV28 and TRBJ1-1; TRBD1 is a possible D gene (5 bases). Sequenced: peripheral blood. The sequence derives from a woman between 55 and 75 years old with acute or convalescent COVID-19. The CDR3 DNA sequence: TGTGCCTCAATTAGGGGCACTGAAGCTTTCTTT. Translated: CASIRGTEAFF.